The clone carrying this T cell receptor beta chain was picked up one time. Its antigen is undetermined. The table came from immunoSEQ multiplex PCR; TCRdb's copy has only in-frame clones and leaves some out. The repertoire holds some 120,000 clones, 85% to 95% seen once, with 1% to 1.5% in the top ten. The data were taken from a study of cytomegalovirus exposure and HLA in healthy donors. The CDR3 contains 17 residues. The V gene's germline CDR1 is GTSNPN and CDR2 SVGIG (reference sequence). The V gene lost 0 bases and the J gene lost 4 bases, with 18 bases spanning the gap. Among the 110 or so subjects of the validation cohort, separate from the approximately 700-subject first cohort, were the donors. Study-wide points: Using the classifier, cytomegalovirus status was reportedly diagnosed with high specificity and sensitivity. Cytomegalovirus association was assigned to more than 150 TCR beta chains. The TCR clusters that emerged in the first cohort tended, a later analysis found, to co-occur in the 120 validation repertoires.

Source material: PBMCs. The TCR sequence derives from a woman aged 18 to 35 in good health and CMV-seronegative. This chain uses TRBV30 with TRBJ1-4; D is perhaps TRBD1 (5 bases). In DNA form, the CDR3 reads TGTGCCTGGAGTGTATCTATTGGGGCGTCCCTTAATGAAAAACTGTTTTTT. It encodes CAWSVSIGASLNEKLFF.